Sequencing of this T cell receptor (beta chain) was carried out in a study of cytomegalovirus exposure and HLA in healthy donors. Trimming cost V 3 bases and J 4 bases, with 9 bases left between them. The CDR3 has 13 amino acids. Germline V gene lookup returns CDR1 SGHTA and CDR2 FQGNSA. Study findings and constraints: In a later analysis, TCR beta V- and J-gene trimming showed a link to a missense DCLRE1C variant.

The PCR employed 60 Vbeta primers together with 13 Jbeta primers. Produced via immunoSEQ multiplex PCR; TCRdb's table is partial and in-frame only. This sample has 55,000 to 70,000 clones, with over 60% found just once. This cohort consisted of healthy bone marrow donors. Details on this clone: Its antigen is currently unknown. Other DNA sequences in the sample encode the same CDR3.

The sequenced material came from PBMCs. The J gene is TRBJ1-2, the V gene TRBV7-2; D is possibly TRBD1 (5 bases). The receptor was derived from a woman aged 45-60 years in good health and CMV-seronegative. CDR3 DNA sequence: TGTGCCAGCAGCTTTCAGGGTGGCTATGGCTACACCTTC. Translated, it gives CASSFQGGYGYTF.